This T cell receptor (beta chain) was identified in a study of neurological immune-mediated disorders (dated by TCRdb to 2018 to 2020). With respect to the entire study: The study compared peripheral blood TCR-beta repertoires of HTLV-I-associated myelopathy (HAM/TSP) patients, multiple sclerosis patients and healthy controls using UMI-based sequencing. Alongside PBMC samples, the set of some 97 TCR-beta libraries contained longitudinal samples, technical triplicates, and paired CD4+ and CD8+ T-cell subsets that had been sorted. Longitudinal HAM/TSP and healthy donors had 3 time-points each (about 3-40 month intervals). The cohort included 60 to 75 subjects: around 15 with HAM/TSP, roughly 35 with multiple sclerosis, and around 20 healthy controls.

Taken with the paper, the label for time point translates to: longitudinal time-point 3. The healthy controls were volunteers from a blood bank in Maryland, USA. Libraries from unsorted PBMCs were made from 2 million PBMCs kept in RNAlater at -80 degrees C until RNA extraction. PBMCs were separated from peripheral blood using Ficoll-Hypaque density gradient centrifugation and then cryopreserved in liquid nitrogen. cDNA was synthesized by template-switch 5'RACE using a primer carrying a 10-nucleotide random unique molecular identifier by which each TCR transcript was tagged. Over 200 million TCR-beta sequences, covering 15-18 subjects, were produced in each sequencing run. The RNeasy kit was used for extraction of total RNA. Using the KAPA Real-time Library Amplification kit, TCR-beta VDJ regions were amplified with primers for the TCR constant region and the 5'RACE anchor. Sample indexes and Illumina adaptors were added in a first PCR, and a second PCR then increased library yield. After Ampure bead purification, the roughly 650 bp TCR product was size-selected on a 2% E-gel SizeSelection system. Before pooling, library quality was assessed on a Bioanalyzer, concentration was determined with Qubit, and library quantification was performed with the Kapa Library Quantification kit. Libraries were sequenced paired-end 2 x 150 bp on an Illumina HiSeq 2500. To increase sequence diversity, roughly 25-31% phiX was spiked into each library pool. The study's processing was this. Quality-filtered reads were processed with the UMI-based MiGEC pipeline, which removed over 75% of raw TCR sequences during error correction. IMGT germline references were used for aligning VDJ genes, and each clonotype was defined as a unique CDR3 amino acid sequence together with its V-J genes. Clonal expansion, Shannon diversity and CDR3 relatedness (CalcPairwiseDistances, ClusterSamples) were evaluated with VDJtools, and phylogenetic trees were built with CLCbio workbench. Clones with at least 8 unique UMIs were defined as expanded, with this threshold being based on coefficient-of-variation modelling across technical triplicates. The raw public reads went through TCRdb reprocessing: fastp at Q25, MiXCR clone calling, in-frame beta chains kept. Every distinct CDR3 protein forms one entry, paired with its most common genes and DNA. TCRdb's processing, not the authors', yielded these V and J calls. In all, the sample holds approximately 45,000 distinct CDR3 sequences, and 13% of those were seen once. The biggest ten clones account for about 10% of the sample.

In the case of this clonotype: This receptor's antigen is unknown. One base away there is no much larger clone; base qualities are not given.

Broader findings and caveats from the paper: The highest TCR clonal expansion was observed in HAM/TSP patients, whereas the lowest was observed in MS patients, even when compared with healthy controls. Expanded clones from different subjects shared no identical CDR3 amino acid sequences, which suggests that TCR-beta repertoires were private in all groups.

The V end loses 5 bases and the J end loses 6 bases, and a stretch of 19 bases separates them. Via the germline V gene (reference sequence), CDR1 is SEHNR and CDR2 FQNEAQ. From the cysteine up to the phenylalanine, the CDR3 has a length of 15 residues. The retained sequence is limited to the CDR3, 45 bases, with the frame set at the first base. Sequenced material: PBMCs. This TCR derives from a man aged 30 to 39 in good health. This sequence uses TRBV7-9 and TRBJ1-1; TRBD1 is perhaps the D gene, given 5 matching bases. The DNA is TGTGCCAGCAGCGCGTATTTATCGGGACTCGCTGAAGCTTTCTTT. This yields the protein CASSAYLSGLAEAFF.